A single sample gave rise to the 22 T cell receptor beta chains below, sequenced in a study of blood T cell repertoires in COVID-19. The data were produced by immunoSEQ multiplex PCR, yet TCRdb's version contains in-frame clones alone and is incomplete. The sample yields under 200,000 clones, less than 90% seen once. The sequenced sample consisted of peripheral blood. These receptors came from a woman aged 40 to 50 with acute or convalescent COVID-19.

The V gene is TRBV9, the J gene TRBJ1-1; TRBD1 is a possible D gene (5 bases). CDR1 is SGDLS and CDR2 is YYNGEE in the germline V gene. With 0 bases removed from V and 5 bases from J, the gap between germline ends came to 14 bases. CDR3 length equals 15 residues. The CDR3 DNA reads TGTGCCAGCAGCGTAGTTCCTGGGGCGGGAACTGAAGCTTTCTTT. Translated, it gives CASSVVPGAGTEAFF.

The chain joins TRBV2 to TRBJ1-1, with no clear D. The length of the CDR3 is 14 residues. V lost 6 bases and J 5 bases, leaving 16 bases between the germline ends. Germline CDR1 SNHLY, CDR2 FYNNEI. The CDR3 DNA sequence: TGTGCCAGCAGGGACCCCCTCCCGGGGACTGAAGCTTTCTTT. Amino acids: CASRDPLPGTEAFF.

The chain joins TRBV27 to TRBJ2-1; D is possibly TRBD1 (5 bases). The germline V gene encodes CDR1 MNHEY and CDR2 SMNVEV (reference sequence). The CDR3 covers 16 residues. Trimming cost V 4 bases and J 5 bases, with 18 bases left between them. As DNA, the CDR3 is TGTGCCAGCAGTTCCTTCGACAGCACCTTTCACAATGAGCAGTTCTTC. It yields the protein CASSSFDSTFHNEQFF.

The chain links TRBV23-1 to TRBJ2-5; TRBD1 might be the D (6 bases). TRBV23-1 qualifies as an ORF whose function is uncertain. CDR3 size: 17 residues. Trimming left V 2 bases short and J 2 bases short, with 18 bases between. The DNA of the CDR3 is TGCGCCAGCAGTCAAAGGGGGTGGTGGGAAGTACAAGAGACCCAGTACTTC. This codes for CASSQRGWWEVQETQYF.

This chain joins TRBV4-1 and TRBJ2-3, with 10 bases fitting TRBD2. The V and J ends lost 0 bases and 5 bases, in that order; junction bases with no gene match: 2. The germline V gene encodes CDR1 MGHRA and CDR2 YSYEKL. The CDR3 totals 15 residues. The CDR3, as DNA: TGCGCCAGCAGCCAAGACGAGCGGGAGGGAGATACGCAGTATTTT. This translates into CASSQDEREGDTQYF.

The rearrangement joins TRBV6-5 to TRBJ2-1, with D perhaps TRBD1 (5 bases). The CDR3 runs 15 residues. The germline gives CDR1 MNHEY, CDR2 SVGAGI. The V and J ends lost 6 bases and 4 bases respectively, with 16 bases between them. For the CDR3, the DNA is TGTGCCAGCAGACTCGACAGTTGGGAATACAATGAGCAGTTCTTC. Translated, it gives CASRLDSWEYNEQFF.

This chain connects TRBV5-4 to TRBJ1-4, with D uncertain. Germline CDR1 is SGHNT and CDR2 is YYREEE (reference sequence). Trimming removed 4 bases from V and 8 bases from J, with 21 bases in between. The CDR3 loop spans 16 amino acids. The CDR3 DNA reads as TGTGCCAGCAGCCTGGCCGGGTGGGGAGGGAGAGAAAAACTGTTTTTT. This sequence encodes CASSLAGWGGREKLFF.

This chain links TRBV19 with TRBJ1-5; TRBD1 matches at 7 bases. J gave up 5 bases and V 6 bases, and 10 bases lay outside the gene matches. The CDR3 extends over 15 amino acids. From germline, CDR1 is LNHDA and CDR2 SQIVND (reference sequence). Here the CDR3 DNA reads TGTGCCAGTAGAGGAAAGGGGGCCGTAGATCAGCCCCAGCATTTT. It codes for CASRGKGAVDQPQHF.

The J gene is TRBJ2-1, the V gene TRBV7-2; D is unresolved. V was clipped by 6 bases and J by 2 bases, with 8 bases between them. The CDR3 covers 13 residues. CDR1 and CDR2 (germline): SGHTA, FQGNSA. CDR3 loop: CASSTNTYNEQFF. In DNA, the CDR3 is TGTGCCAGCAGTACGAACACCTACAATGAGCAGTTCTTC.

This sequence joins TRBV10-1 and TRBJ2-1; D remains unclear. The CDR3 length is 15 residues. CDR1 is WNHNN, CDR2 SYGVQD, per germline (reference sequence). V was pared by 0 bases and J by 5 bases, with 11 bases between. The DNA for the CDR3 is TGCGCCAGCAGTGAGTCGGAGCGTCTGGACAATGAGCAGTTCTTC. Translated: CASSESERLDNEQFF.

The chain is built from TRBV24-1 and TRBJ2-1, with D hard to call. V was cut by 5 bases and J by 6 bases, with 10 bases left in between. The CDR3 spans 13 residues. Germline V lookup: CDR1 KGHDR, CDR2 SFDVKD. CDR3 residues: CATSVSTGNEQFF. CDR3 coding DNA: TGTGCCACCAGTGTTTCCACGGGCAATGAGCAGTTCTTC.

The rearrangement uses TRBV5-4 and TRBJ2-3, with 7 bases that match TRBD2. The CDR3 consists of 15 residues. Germline-derived CDR1 and CDR2 are SGHNT and YYREEE (reference sequence). J lost 1 base, V lost 0 bases, and 2 bases had no gene match. CDR3 protein: CASSLALAGTDTQYF. The CDR3 bases are TGTGCCAGCAGCTTGGCCCTAGCGGGCACAGATACGCAGTATTTT.

Only one count was recorded for this clone. The V call is TRBV19, the J call TRBJ1-2, with D uncertain. Germline V gene sequence: CDR1 LNHDA, CDR2 SQIVND (reference sequence). This CDR3 is 13 amino acids long. V lost 2 bases and J lost 8, with 12 bases in between. As DNA, the CDR3 is TGTGCCAGTAGTATATCGGTTGACGGGGGCTACACCTTC. It yields the protein CASSISVDGGYTF.

The chain has TRBV6-4 and TRBJ1-4, with D hard to call. Deletions cut 6 bases from V and 14 bases from J, with 4 bases between. The CDR3 length is 8 residues. Germline CDR1 MRHNA, CDR2 SNTAGT. The CDR3 loop is CASSPLFF. Written as DNA, the CDR3 is TGTGCCAGCAGCCCGCTGTTTTTT.

The chain employs TRBV27 and TRBJ1-6, with D hard to call. Trimming cost V 4 bases and J 10 bases, with 14 bases left between them. The CDR3 consists of 14 residues. Germline assignment: CDR1 MNHEY and CDR2 SMNVEV (reference sequence). This chain's CDR3 is CASSSPGSRSPLHF. The CDR3 DNA reads as TGTGCCAGCAGTTCCCCAGGCAGCCGATCACCCCTCCACTTT.

The chain has TRBV19 and TRBJ2-1; TRBD1 matches 7 bases. V shed 7 bases and J 6 bases; nucleotides not matched to a gene: 9. The V gene's germline CDR1 is LNHDA and CDR2 SQIVND (reference sequence). CDR3 length equals 14 residues. CDR3: CASTTGQPFNEQFF. The DNA for the CDR3 is TGTGCCAGTACAACGGGACAGCCCTTCAATGAGCAGTTCTTC. The whole variable domain, remainder taken from reference TRBV19 and TRBJ2-1, is DGGITQSPKYLFRKEGQNVTLSCEQNLNHDAMYWYRQDPGQGLRLIYYSQIVNDFQKGDIAEGYSVSREKKESFPLTVTSAQKNPTAFYLCASTTGQPFNEQFFGPGTRLTVL.

The V gene is TRBV9, the J gene TRBJ1-4; 7 bases align to TRBD1. V dropped 0 bases and J dropped 6; count of bases not matched to a gene: 5. This CDR3 spans 15 amino acids. Germline V gene lookup returns CDR1 SGDLS and CDR2 YYNGEE. The CDR3 sequence is CASSVEGGAYEKLFF. CDR3 DNA: TGTGCCAGCAGCGTAGAAGGGGGCGCATATGAAAAACTGTTTTTT.

This chain links TRBV30 with TRBJ2-5; perhaps TRBD1 as D (5 bases). Germline CDR1 and CDR2: GTSNPN and SVGIG (reference sequence). The length of the CDR3 is 12 residues. V lost 1 base, J lost 7 bases, and 10 bases lay in between. The CDR3: CAWSDRRPTQYF. The CDR3 DNA reads TGTGCCTGGAGTGACAGGCGACCGACCCAGTACTTC.

The rearrangement links TRBV5-1 to TRBJ2-1, with 8 nucleotides matching TRBD2. Unmatched junction bases numbered 5, after V lost 4 bases and J lost 8 bases. The germline V gene has CDR1 SGHRS and CDR2 YFSETQ. This CDR3 is 13 amino acids long. CDR3: CASSVLAGYEQFF. The CDR3 DNA reads as TGCGCCAGCAGCGTCCTAGCGGGTTATGAGCAGTTCTTC.

The rearrangement links TRBV12-3 or TRBV12-4 to TRBJ1-2; D gene unclear. Between the trimmed V and J ends, which lost 7 bases and 5 bases, there was a span of 11 bases. The CDR3 loop spans 12 amino acids. In nucleotides, the CDR3 is TGTGCCAGCACTCAGTCTGTTTATGGCTACACCTTC. Protein sequence: CASTQSVYGYTF.

This clone has more than one count but fewer than ten. This chain uses TRBV30 with TRBJ1-2; D gene uncertain. This CDR3 comprises 15 residues. Germline lookup yields CDR1 GTSNPN and CDR2 SVGIG (reference sequence). V lost 0 bases, J lost 5 bases, and 16 bases lay in between. The CDR3 protein is CAWSVRVVWRYGYTF. The CDR3 DNA follows: TGTGCCTGGAGTGTACGTGTGGTTTGGAGATATGGCTACACCTTC.

J is TRBJ2-1 and V is TRBV27; the match to TRBD2 covers 10 bases. After removal of 2 bases from V and 9 bases from J, the junction contained 7 bases not matched to a gene. Germline assignment: CDR1 MNHEY and CDR2 SMNVEV (reference sequence). The CDR3 runs 15 residues. The CDR3 region has the DNA TGTGCCAGCAGTTTAAGGCTAGCGGGAGCGACTGAGCAGTTCTTC. It codes for CASSLRLAGATEQFF.